A selection of T cell receptor beta chains follows, all from one sample in a study of vaccination effects on CD4 cells after COVID-19. Sequencing was performed with immunoSEQ multiplex PCR; in TCRdb, only in-frame clones are kept and a portion is missing. The sample contains 40,000 or so clones, roughly 72% of which appear only once. What these receptors recognize is not known. Here the sequenced sample was CD4+ T cells from PBMCs cultured without peptide, taken after COVID-19 vaccination. All receptors come from a human donor who received a COVID-19 vaccine. CDR3s leave out the opening cysteine and the closing phenylalanine or tryptophan.

J gene | V gene | CDR3 protein
TRBJ1-1 | TRBV7-8 | ASSLQRGTEAF
TRBJ1-2 | TRBV19 | ASSLAAGGANYGYT
TRBJ2-2 | TRBV7-6 | ASSQAVAGGLTGELF
TRBJ1-1 | TRBV11-3 | ASSLTGGNTEAF
TRBJ1-2 | TRBV3-1/TRBV3-2 | ASSQPTGGYT
TRBJ1-1 | TRBV5-1 | ASSSDTMNTEAF
TRBJ1-5 | TRBV6-6 | ASSTQGHQPQH
TRBJ2-7 | TRBV5-6 | ASSLATSGRYYEQY
TRBJ2-7 | TRBV6-5 | ATHRAPLSYEQY
TRBJ1-2 | TRBV29-1 | SSGDSDYGYT
TRBJ1-2 | TRBV10-1 | ASSEQGASGYT
TRBJ1-1 | TRBV6-6 | ASSYPPSIEAF
TRBJ2-1 | TRBV7-8 | ASTAGVAGAYNEQF
TRBJ2-1 | TRBV15 | ATSRDAAPYNEQF
TRBJ2-2 | TRBV27 | ASTSTGAVATGELF